This T cell receptor (beta chain) comes out of a study of T cells after yellow fever vaccination. As TCR cDNA was made by 5'RACE template switching, a universal primer site and UMIs were added. TCRdb independently ran MiXCR on the 5' RACE reads; one entry per CDR3 protein. This table holds some 240,000 distinct CDR3 sequences, about 3.5% found once. This clonotype occurred many times. This CDR3 is 15 amino acids long. CDR1 MRHNA and CDR2 SNTAGT come from the germline V gene. J gave up 4 bases and V 2 bases, and 7 bases lay outside the gene matches. This receptor was obtained from a man aged 18-30 years who received the YFV17D yellow fever vaccine. This specimen was PBMCs, taken 15 days after the yellow fever booster vaccination. The chain carries TRBV6-4 and TRBJ1-1, with 7 bases aligning to TRBD1. The DNA for the CDR3 is TGTGCCAGCAGTGACCGCCGGGACAGCCCCACTGAAGCTTTCTTT. Protein sequence: CASSDRRDSPTEAFF.